A selection of T cell receptor beta chains follows, all from one sample in a study of T cell responses to AZD1222 COVID-19 vaccine. Measured with immunoSEQ multiplex PCR; TCRdb has only the in-frame clones, and not every one. The data contain 100,000 to 150,000 clones, 88% of them singletons. Sequences were derived from peripheral blood, sampled on day 0 of AZD1222 vaccination. These receptors all come from an adult in good health. The CDR3 runs from the conserved cysteine through the conserved F or W. A D gene is named only where the DNA matches it firmly. Only part of the rows carry a size: once, few, many, or a class if the clone is expanded.

d_call j_call v_call clone_size cdr3_nt cdr3_aa
- TRBJ1-4 TRBV3-1/TRBV3-2 - TGTGCCAGCAGCCAAGATTATAAGGAAAAACTGTTTTTT CASSQDYKEKLFF
TRBD2 TRBJ2-3 TRBV7-3 - TGTGCCAGCAGCCCAACACTAGCGGGGGACCTCCTTAGCACAGATACGCAGTATTTT CASSPTLAGDLLSTDTQYF
TRBD1 TRBJ1-4 TRBV7-9 - TGTGCCAGCAGCCACAGGGACAGGGGAGATGAAAAACTGTTTTTT CASSHRDRGDEKLFF
TRBD2 TRBJ2-1 TRBV7-3 - TGTGCCAGCAGTTCGGGGACTAGCGGCTATGAGCAGTTCTTC CASSSGTSGYEQFF
- TRBJ1-6 TRBV19 - TGTGCCAGTAGTATCCAGGGGACCAATTCACCCCTCCACTTT CASSIQGTNSPLHF
- TRBJ2-4 TRBV3-1/TRBV3-2 - TGTGCCAGCAGCCCCGACCGGGCCGCCCTAGCCAAAAACATTCAGTACTTC CASSPDRAALAKNIQYF
- TRBJ2-2 TRBV6-5 - TGTGCCAGCAGTTCTGGATACACCGGGGAGCTGTTTTTT CASSSGYTGELFF
TRBD2 TRBJ2-1 TRBV9 - TGTGCCAGCAGCGTAGGGACTAGCGGGACCTACGAGCAGTTCTTC CASSVGTSGTYEQFF
- TRBJ2-7 TRBV3-1/TRBV3-2 - TGTGCCAGCAGCCAAGAGGCCAGCCCCAACTACGAGCAGTACTTC CASSQEASPNYEQYF
TRBD2 TRBJ2-1 TRBV19 - TGTGCCAGTAACCAATTGGCGGCGGGGGGAATAAATGAGCAGTTCTTC CASNQLAAGGINEQFF
TRBD2 TRBJ2-7 TRBV19 - TGTGCCAGTAGTGTAGCGGGGGCCCGCTACTACGAGCAGTACTTC CASSVAGARYYEQYF
TRBD2 TRBJ2-1 TRBV19 - TGTGCCAGTAGGATAGGGAGGGGTGAGCAGTTCTTC CASRIGRGEQFF
- TRBJ1-5 TRBV2 - TGTGCCAGCAGTGAAAAGGGGTCCAGGGGATTTAGCAATCAGCCCCAGCATTTT CASSEKGSRGFSNQPQHF
TRBD1 TRBJ2-2 TRBV29-1 - TGCAGCGTTAAGACAGGGGGCGCGGACACCGGGGAGCTGTTTTTT CSVKTGGADTGELFF
TRBD1 TRBJ2-6 TRBV9 - TGTGCCAGCAGCGAGAGCTCCCGGGACAGGGGGCCCGGGGCCAACGTCCTGACTTTC CASSESSRDRGPGANVLTF
- TRBJ2-7 TRBV20-1 - TGCAGTGCTAGTTGGAGCGGAAGCTCCTACGAGCAGTACTTC CSASWSGSSYEQYF
- TRBJ1-6 TRBV14 once TGTGCCAGCAGCCAAGATCCCCTGAATTCACCCCTCCACTTT CASSQDPLNSPLHF
TRBD1 TRBJ2-7 TRBV7-2 - TGTGCCAGCAGCTTAGGGACAGGGTACTCCTACGAGCAGTACTTC CASSLGTGYSYEQYF
- TRBJ2-7 TRBV11-2 - TGTGCCTCGGGACGGGGGTCGAACGAGCAGTACTTC CASGRGSNEQYF
- TRBJ2-3 TRBV10-3 - TGTGCCATCAGTGAGTCTGAGACGGGGGGCACAGATACGCAGTATTTT CAISESETGGTDTQYF
TRBD2 TRBJ2-2 TRBV9 - TGTGCCAGCAGCGTAACTAGCGGGGGCCCTAACACCGGGGAGCTGTTTTTT CASSVTSGGPNTGELFF
- TRBJ1-2 TRBV27 - TGTGCCAGCAGTACCCTCCGGGGTGGCTACACCTTC CASSTLRGGYTF
- TRBJ1-5 TRBV24-1 few TGTGCCACCAGTGTCGGTAGCAATCAGCCCCAGCATTTT CATSVGSNQPQHF
- TRBJ2-5 TRBV29-1 - TGCAGCGTTGAAGTTGGGCAATGGGAGACCCAGTACTTC CSVEVGQWETQYF
- TRBJ2-7 TRBV27 - TGTGCCAGCGGACACCCGACAGGCGCCGAGCAGTACTTC CASGHPTGAEQYF
- TRBJ2-4 TRBV7-9 many TGTGCCCCGAGGGACATTCAGTACTTC CAPRDIQYF
- TRBJ2-3 TRBV5-6 - TGTGCCTCCCAAGGGGGAGGTACGCAGTATTTT CASQGGGTQYF
- TRBJ1-4 TRBV27 - TGTGCCAGCAGTTCCGGTTATGAAAAACTGTTTTTT CASSSGYEKLFF
- TRBJ1-5 TRBV25-1 - TGTGCCAGCAGTGATTACAGTAATCAGCCCCAGCATTTT CASSDYSNQPQHF
TRBD1 TRBJ1-1 TRBV27 - TGTGCCAGCAGTCCCACGACAGGGAGAGCTTTCTTT CASSPTTGRAFF
TRBD1 TRBJ2-3 TRBV6-1 - TGTGCCAGCAGTGAACGCGGACAGGGGACCGATACGCAGTATTTT CASSERGQGTDTQYF
- TRBJ1-3 TRBV7-2 - TGTGCCAGCAGCTTACTCCCGGGGGCGGGTGGAAACACCATATATTTT CASSLLPGAGGNTIYF
- TRBJ1-2 TRBV2 - TGTGCCAGCGCCCCCCGAGGGGGTGGAGGGGGTGGCTACACCTTC CASAPRGGGGGGYTF
- TRBJ1-2 TRBV5-1 once TGCGCCAGCAGCACAGATATCTATGGCTACACCTTC CASSTDIYGYTF
- TRBJ1-3 TRBV7-2 - TGTGCCAGCACCGCGGGTGGAGGAAACACCATATATTTT CASTAGGGNTIYF
- TRBJ2-6 TRBV5-1 - TGCGCCAGCAGTTTTACAGGGACCTCTGGGGCCAACGTCCTGACTTTC CASSFTGTSGANVLTF
- TRBJ1-3 TRBV7-9 - TGTGCCGAGGGGGAGTACTCTGGAAACACCATATATTTT CAEGEYSGNTIYF
TRBD2 TRBJ2-7 TRBV4-1 - TGCGCCAGCAGCCACGCCCGCCGCGGGGGGCCGACCGAGCAGTACTTC CASSHARRGGPTEQYF
TRBD1 TRBJ1-1 TRBV19 - TGTGCCAGTAGTATAATCCGGACAGGGGGCAGGGGCCGGAACACTGAAGCTTTCTTT CASSIIRTGGRGRNTEAFF
- TRBJ2-3 TRBV19 - TGTGCCAGTAGTATGGGAGCAGACACAGATACGCAGTATTTT CASSMGADTDTQYF
TRBD2 TRBJ2-7 TRBV4-3 - TGCGCCAGCAGCCAAAGGCCCTATAGCGGGGGGGCCTCCTACGAGCAGTACTTC CASSQRPYSGGASYEQYF
- TRBJ1-3 TRBV15 - TGTGCCACCAGCAGAGATGCAGGGAGAGGAAACACCATATATTTT CATSRDAGRGNTIYF
- TRBJ2-3 TRBV27 - TGTGCCAGCATTGGGCCCCCAGATACGCAGTATTTT CASIGPPDTQYF
- TRBJ1-6 TRBV10-3 - TGTGCCATCAGTGATTCAGGGGTGTACTCACCCCTCCACTTT CAISDSGVYSPLHF
TRBD1 TRBJ1-1 TRBV6-2/TRBV6-3 - TGTGCCAGCAGTCTGACCGGGACAGGAGGGCGAGCTTTCTTT CASSLTGTGGRAFF
- TRBJ2-3 TRBV14 - TGTGCCAGCAGCCACCAACCCGGGGATACGCAGTATTTT CASSHQPGDTQYF
- TRBJ1-4 TRBV6-5 once TGTGCCAGCAGTTACTCCGGGTGGGGGGGAGAACTGTTTTTT CASSYSGWGGELFF
TRBD1 TRBJ2-2 TRBV10-2 few TGCGCCAGCAGTGAACCAGGGGGTCGGAGCGGGGAGCTGTTTTTT CASSEPGGRSGELFF
- TRBJ1-5 TRBV5-5 - TGTGCCAGCAGCCCGGACAGTTATCAGCCCCAGCATTTT CASSPDSYQPQHF
TRBD2 TRBJ2-3 TRBV6-5 - TGTGCCAGCAGTTGGACTAGCGTCAGCACAGATACGCAGTATTTT CASSWTSVSTDTQYF
- TRBJ1-2 TRBV3-1/TRBV3-2 - TGTGCCAGCAGCCAAGTATACAGCGGCTACACCTTC CASSQVYSGYTF
- TRBJ2-3 TRBV24-1 - TGTGCCACCAGTGATTTTGACAGATCCACAGATACGCAGTATTTT CATSDFDRSTDTQYF
TRBD1 TRBJ2-7 TRBV5-1 few TGCGCCAGCAGACCCGGGACAGACTACGAGCAGTACTTC CASRPGTDYEQYF